This TCR beta chain came from a study of T cell responses to AZD1222 COVID-19 vaccine. Regarding this clone: Its antigen is unknown.

The germline V gene encodes CDR1 SGHRS and CDR2 YFSETQ. The CDR3 length is 15 residues. The junction had 7 bases not matched to a gene; V was cut back by 4 bases and J by 2 bases. The protocol was immunoSEQ multiplex PCR, while the TCRdb copy is restricted to in-frame clones and leaves out a portion. The sample holds about 53,000 clones, 84% seen once. General study results and limits: Reports say nearly half of spike-specific TCRs go after unmutated variant regions. The number of AZD1222 recipients seropositive at baseline was only five or six. Vaccination with two AZD1222 doses was followed by a rise in Spike-specific TCR breadth and depth. Spike as a whole was targeted by vaccine-associated CD4 TCRs, dominant at 160-218 and 743-854.

The TCR was taken from an adult in good health. The starting material was peripheral blood, obtained on day 0 of AZD1222 vaccination. The chain links TRBV5-1 to TRBJ1-2, with 8 bases that match TRBD1. The CDR3: CASSQGTGENYGYTF. The CDR3 DNA reads as TGCGCCAGCAGCCAAGGGACAGGAGAGAACTATGGCTACACCTTC. The full variable domain, with the rest looked up from reference TRBV5-1 and TRBJ1-2, is KAGVTQTPRYLIKTRGQQVTLSCSPISGHRSVSWYQQTPGQGLQFLFEYFSETQRNKGNFPGRFSGRQFSNSRSEMNVSTLELGDSALYLCASSQGTGENYGYTFGSGTRLTVV.